A single sample gave rise to the 32 T cell receptor beta chains below, sequenced in a study of neurological immune-mediated disorders. As for time point: technical triplicate 3. TCRdb processed the 5' RACE reads anew with MiXCR; each CDR3 protein has one entry. The sample has tens of thousands of distinct CDR3 sequences; about a sixth are singletons. The sequencing input was CD4+ T cells from blood. All receptors come from a female donor with HTLV-1-associated myelopathy (HAM/TSP).

This clonotype was detected ten times or more. This chain connects TRBV20-1 to TRBJ2-7; D remains unclear. The germline V gene has CDR1 DFQATT and CDR2 SNEGSKA (reference sequence). V shed 0 bases and J shed 2 bases, with 11 bases lying between them. The CDR3 totals 14 residues. The CDR3 reads CSARDTDWTYEQYF. The CDR3 DNA sequence: TGCAGTGCTAGAGATACCGACTGGACCTACGAGCAGTACTTC.

This clonotype was seen many times. The chain is built from TRBV7-3 and TRBJ2-7; tentative D call: TRBD2 (5 bases). This CDR3 spans 15 amino acids. Germline loops: CDR1 SGHTA, CDR2 FQGTGA. The V end was cut by 2 bases, the J end by 2 bases, with 13 bases between. The CDR3 sequence: CASSLREGSPYEQYF. CDR3 DNA sequence: TGTGCCAGCAGCTTACGAGAGGGAAGTCCCTACGAGCAGTACTTC.

Many counts were recorded for this clonotype. V gene TRBV5-1 combines with J gene TRBJ2-3; no clear D. The CDR3 is 14 residues long. The V end was cut by 0 bases, the J end by 3 bases, with 8 bases between. Germline CDR1 is SGHRS and CDR2 is YFSETQ. CDR3 DNA sequence: TGCGCCAGCAGCTTGGATCCCCTTACAGATACGCAGTATTTT. This gives the protein CASSLDPLTDTQYF.

This clonotype showed up many times. The rearrangement joins TRBV15 to TRBJ1-2; weak D call: TRBD1 (6 bases). Germline V gene sequence: CDR1 LNHNV, CDR2 YYDKDF (reference sequence). The germline V and J ends were trimmed by 0 bases and 8 bases, with 10 bases remaining between them. The CDR3 length is 13 residues. This CDR3 reads CATSREGARGYTF. DNA for the CDR3: TGTGCCACCAGCAGAGAGGGGGCTCGGGGCTACACCTTC.

V and J are TRBV7-6 and TRBJ2-3; possible D gene TRBD1, 5 bases. V was trimmed by 3 bases and J by 0 bases, leaving 13 bases between them. The CDR3 has 16 amino acids. CDR1 is SGHVS, CDR2 FNYEAQ, per germline. In nucleotides, the CDR3 is TGTGCCAGCAGCTTCCTCCAGGGCGGAAGCACAGATACGCAGTATTTT. It yields the protein CASSFLQGGSTDTQYF.

There are many counts of this clonotype. The V and J genes are TRBV4-2 and TRBJ1-6; 12 bases fit TRBD1. Germline loops: CDR1 LGHNA, CDR2 YNFKEQ. The CDR3 has 15 residues. The V segment lost 5 bases and the J segment 14 bases; nucleotides outside the gene matches: 10. In DNA form, the CDR3 reads TGTGCCAGCAGCGAACCCGGGACAGGGGGCGCGGCCCTCCACTTT. This translates into CASSEPGTGGAALHF.

This clonotype was counted at least ten times. The genes are TRBV2 and TRBJ2-2; the D gene is possibly TRBD1 (6 bases). The CDR3 sequence is 14 residues long. CDR1 and CDR2 from the germline V gene are SNHLY and FYNNEI. The V gene lost 8 bases and the J gene lost 6 bases, with 16 bases spanning the gap. The CDR3 sequence: CASRPTDSPGELFF. CDR3 coding DNA: TGTGCCAGCCGACCCACGGACAGTCCCGGGGAGCTGTTTTTT.

Details on this clonotype: The conserved closing phenylalanine or tryptophan is absent in this CDR3, likely reflecting a read error. This rearrangement joins TRBV29-1 to TRBJ2-5, with D possibly being TRBD1 or TRBD2 (5 bases each). CDR1 and CDR2 from the germline V gene are SQVTM and ANQGSEA. The CDR3 spans 11 residues. V was trimmed by 7 bases and J by 5 bases, leaving 11 bases between them. The CDR3 nucleotides are TGCAGCGACACCAGGGAGGAGACCCAGTACATC. It is translated as CSDTREETQYI.

This clonotype was counted many times. V gene TRBV7-2 combines with J gene TRBJ1-2; D might be TRBD1 (6 bases). V was trimmed by 5 bases and J by 4 bases, leaving 14 bases between them. From germline, CDR1 is SGHTA and CDR2 FQGNSA. This CDR3 has 14 residues. The CDR3 DNA reads TGTGCCAGCAGCATGGACAGCTCAGTCTATGGCTACACCTTC. The encoded protein is CASSMDSSVYGYTF.

This clonotype was seen many times. The genes are TRBV20-1 and TRBJ2-1; TRBD2 matches at 7 bases. The ends lost 1 base at V and 3 bases at J; junction bases unmatched: 6. Germline CDR1 reads DFQATT; CDR2 reads SNEGSKA (reference sequence). The CDR3 runs to 15 residues. CDR3 bases: TGCAGTGCTAGAGGGGGGGGAGGCCTCTACAATGAGCAGTTCTTC. It is translated as CSARGGGGLYNEQFF.

This clonotype occurred many times. The chain joins TRBV10-3 to TRBJ2-5; 10 bases are shared with TRBD2. V shed 3 bases and J 4 bases; nucleotides not matched to a gene: 26. Germline lookup yields CDR1 ENHRY and CDR2 SYGVKD. The CDR3 loop spans 22 amino acids. This chain's CDR3 is CAISERQLPGLAGVLSRETQYF. CDR3 in DNA: TGTGCCATCAGTGAAAGACAGCTCCCTGGTCTAGCGGGAGTTCTTTCGAGAGAGACCCAGTACTTC.

This clonotype appeared many times. The chain uses TRBV7-2 and TRBJ2-3; 7 nucleotides line up with TRBD2. Germline V gives CDR1 SGHTA, CDR2 FQGNSA. The ends lost 4 bases at V and 3 bases at J; junction bases unmatched: 10. This CDR3 comprises 16 residues. This CDR3 reads CASSSQGGRRTDTQYF. CDR3 bases: TGTGCCAGCAGCTCCCAGGGCGGGAGAAGGACAGATACGCAGTATTTT.

This clonotype has a count of ten or more. CDR3 region: CASSIPGRTDTQYF. CDR3 DNA: TGTGCCAGTAGTATCCCGGGAAGGACAGATACGCAGTATTTT. The J gene is TRBJ2-3, the V gene TRBV19, with D possibly TRBD2 on 5 matching bases. Germline V CDR1 and CDR2: LNHDA, SQIVND (reference sequence). V lost 3 bases and J lost 3, with 10 bases in between. The CDR3 extends over 14 amino acids.

The sample holds many counts of this clonotype. This chain links TRBV7-6 with TRBJ2-7, with TRBD2 matching over 12 bases. CDR1 SGHVS and CDR2 FNYEAQ come from the germline V gene. The V gene end was trimmed by 3 bases and the J gene end by 0 bases; junction bases not matched to a gene: 0. The CDR3 length is 15 residues. The CDR3 loop reads CASSLTSGGSYEQYF. The DNA of the CDR3 is TGTGCCAGCAGCTTGACTAGCGGGGGCTCCTACGAGCAGTACTTC.

This clonotype appeared many times. The chain links TRBV5-1 to TRBJ1-5; D not resolved. CDR1 and CDR2 (germline): SGHRS, YFSETQ. CDR3 size: 13 residues. Trimming took 2 bases from V and 5 from J, leaving 8 bases between them. This chain's CDR3 is CASSFGHDQPQHF. CDR3 coding DNA: TGCGCCAGCAGCTTTGGCCACGATCAGCCCCAGCATTTT.

In its sample, this clonotype was seen many times. The chain recombines TRBV10-2 with TRBJ2-7; possible D gene TRBD2, 6 bases. This CDR3 comprises 14 residues. CDR1 and CDR2 from the germline V gene are WSHSY and SAAADI. V gave up 7 bases and J gave up 3 bases, with 16 bases separating them. CDR3 DNA sequence: TGCGCCAGCACGGCTTTTAGCGGAAACTACGAGCAGTACTTC. It encodes CASTAFSGNYEQYF.

As for this clonotype: A junction boundary mismatches the germline segment, possibly from a read error. The gene calls are TRBV12-3 or TRBV12-4 and TRBJ2-2; TRBD1 aligns across 7 bases. The CDR3 has 16 residues. The CDR3 region is CASSLESGVGTGELSF. The CDR3 nucleotides read TGTGCCAGCAGTTTAGAGTCAGGGGTGGGCACAGGGGAGCTGTCTTTT.

This clonotype came up many times. The CDR3 sequence is CASSFRASSMNTEAFF. The CDR3 DNA sequence: TGTGCCAGCAGCTTCCGGGCCAGCTCCATGAACACTGAAGCTTTCTTT. V is TRBV7-2 and J is TRBJ1-1; D ambiguous. Germline assignment: CDR1 SGHTA and CDR2 FQGNSA. This CDR3 has 16 amino acids. Between the trimmed V and J ends, which lost 3 bases and 0 bases, there was a span of 14 bases.

The chain carries TRBV20-1 and TRBJ2-3, with 12 positions matching TRBD2. Germline V gene sequence: CDR1 DFQATT, CDR2 SNEGSKA (reference sequence). V lost 1 base and J lost 4; bases outside the gene matches: 3. The CDR3 is 15 residues long. As DNA, the CDR3 is TGCAGTGCTAGAGGACTAGCGGGAGAGGCAGATACGCAGTATTTT. It encodes CSARGLAGEADTQYF.

The table lists this clonotype with many counts. The chain recombines TRBV20-1 with TRBJ2-7; TRBD1 aligns across 8 bases. Per germline, CDR1 DFQATT and CDR2 SNEGSKA (reference sequence). The trim removed 6 bases at V and 5 bases at J, leaving 12 bases unmatched. The CDR3 has 14 residues. The DNA of the CDR3 is TGCAGTGCCTTTGATCCCCGGACAGGGAACGAGCAGTACTTC. Translating it yields CSAFDPRTGNEQYF.

The chain employs TRBV5-1 and TRBJ2-3; the D gene is possibly TRBD2 (5 bases). Germline values: CDR1 SGHRS, CDR2 YFSETQ. The CDR3 covers 17 residues. Trimming removed 0 bases from V and 6 bases from J, with 20 bases in between. In DNA, the CDR3 is TGCGCCAGCAGCTTGGGCCGGAGCGCGGGTGAGGCGGATACGCAGTATTTT. Protein product: CASSLGRSAGEADTQYF.

The chain carries TRBV7-2 and TRBJ1-2; maybe TRBD1 (5 bases). Trimming removed 4 bases from V and 4 bases from J, with 10 bases in between. CDR3 size: 13 residues. CDR1 and CDR2 from the germline V gene are SGHTA and FQGNSA. This chain's CDR3 is CASSSQGTYGYTF. CDR3 bases: TGTGCCAGCAGCTCCCAGGGTACCTATGGCTACACCTTC.

This clonotype rates as medium-sized. The V and J genes are TRBV20-1 and TRBJ2-7, with a tentative D call TRBD2 (5 bases). Germline-derived CDR1 and CDR2 are DFQATT and SNEGSKA (reference sequence). The CDR3 loop spans 14 amino acids. V was shortened by 2 bases and J by 1 base, with 12 bases between the two germline ends. CDR3 DNA sequence: TGCAGTGCTAGATCGACTGAGGGTTCCTACGAGCAGTACTTC. This translates into CSARSTEGSYEQYF.

This clonotype was seen many times. The chain carries TRBV24-1 and TRBJ2-5; either TRBD1 or TRBD2 may supply D (5 bases each). The V gene lost 3 bases and the J gene lost 4 bases, with 14 bases spanning the gap. The CDR3 contains 15 residues. Germline CDR1 KGHDR, CDR2 SFDVKD. The CDR3 here is CATSDPGTRRETQYF. CDR3 in DNA: TGTGCCACCAGTGATCCCGGGACCCGACGAGAGACCCAGTACTTC.

The chain joins TRBV6-5 to TRBJ2-6; 8 positions match TRBD2. V dropped 7 bases and J dropped 2; count of bases not matched to a gene: 4. Germline V gene data show CDR1 as MNHEY and CDR2 as SVGAGI. The CDR3 consists of 15 residues. The DNA of the CDR3 is TGTGCCAGCAAACGGGGGGGAGCTGGGGCCAACGTCCTGACTTTC. This encodes CASKRGGAGANVLTF.

This clonotype was seen ten or more times. The V gene is TRBV21-1, the J gene TRBJ2-7. TRBV21-1 represents a pseudogene. The CDR3 loop spans 16 amino acids. The CDR3 protein is CASSPSSAGLTYEQYF. The CDR3 DNA reads as TGTGCCAGCAGCCCCAGCTCGGCCGGCTTAACCTACGAGCAGTACTTC.

This clonotype was detected many times. V and J are TRBV3-1 and TRBJ2-2, with TRBD2 as a possible D gene (6 bases). V lost 1 base and J lost 6, with 12 bases in between. Germline assignment: CDR1 LGHDT and CDR2 YNNKEL (reference sequence). The CDR3 loop spans 15 amino acids. As DNA, the CDR3 is TGTGCCAGCAGCCAAGCCGGGACTCAGCCCGGGGAGCTGTTTTTT. As protein: CASSQAGTQPGELFF.

On this clonotype: The DNA is omitted, as the CDR3 cannot be located on it reliably, and the CDR3 follows TCRdb's listing. The chain uses TRBV7-5 and TRBJ1-4. TRBV7-5 is noted as a pseudogene. The CDR3 numbers 19 amino acids, ends counted. This chain's CDR3 is CISVPEAYWGGPTNEKLFF.

There are many counts of this clonotype. The chain joins TRBV6-5 to TRBJ1-1, with D maybe TRBD1 (5 bases). The CDR3 has 14 amino acids. V lost 5 bases to trimming and J lost 0 bases, with 10 bases between them. CDR1 is MNHEY and CDR2 is SVGAGI in the germline V gene. CDR3 sequence reads: CASSEPGLNTEAFF. CDR3 coding DNA: TGTGCCAGCAGTGAACCGGGGCTGAACACTGAAGCTTTCTTT.

V usage is TRBV7-9 and J usage is TRBJ2-1, with 11 bases matching TRBD2. V shed 1 base, J shed 9 bases, and the junction held 5 bases outside the gene matches. The V gene's germline CDR1 is SEHNR and CDR2 FQNEAQ (reference sequence). The CDR3 runs 15 residues. This CDR3 reads CASSLGVAGGPEQFF. The CDR3 nucleotides are TGTGCCAGCAGCTTAGGGGTAGCGGGGGGGCCTGAGCAGTTCTTC.

This clonotype counts as medium-sized. The chain carries TRBV10-3 and TRBJ2-7; a weak D match, TRBD1 (6 bases). Trimming took off 6 bases at V and 3 bases at J, with 15 bases between the two ends. Looked up from germline, CDR1 is ENHRY and CDR2 is SYGVKD. The CDR3 contains 14 residues. CDR3 region: CAIRGGAPNYEQYF. The CDR3 DNA reads as TGTGCCATCAGAGGGGGAGCGCCAAACTACGAGCAGTACTTC.

This clonotype was observed at least ten times. The chain combines TRBV20-1 with TRBJ2-5; weak D call: TRBD2 (6 bases). The CDR3 extends over 15 amino acids. Deletions cut 0 bases from V and 7 bases from J, with 18 bases between. The germline V gene has CDR1 DFQATT and CDR2 SNEGSKA (reference sequence). In DNA, the CDR3 is TGCAGTGCTAGAGATCGCGGGACCGCTTTGGGGACCCAGTACTTC. Its protein is CSARDRGTALGTQYF.